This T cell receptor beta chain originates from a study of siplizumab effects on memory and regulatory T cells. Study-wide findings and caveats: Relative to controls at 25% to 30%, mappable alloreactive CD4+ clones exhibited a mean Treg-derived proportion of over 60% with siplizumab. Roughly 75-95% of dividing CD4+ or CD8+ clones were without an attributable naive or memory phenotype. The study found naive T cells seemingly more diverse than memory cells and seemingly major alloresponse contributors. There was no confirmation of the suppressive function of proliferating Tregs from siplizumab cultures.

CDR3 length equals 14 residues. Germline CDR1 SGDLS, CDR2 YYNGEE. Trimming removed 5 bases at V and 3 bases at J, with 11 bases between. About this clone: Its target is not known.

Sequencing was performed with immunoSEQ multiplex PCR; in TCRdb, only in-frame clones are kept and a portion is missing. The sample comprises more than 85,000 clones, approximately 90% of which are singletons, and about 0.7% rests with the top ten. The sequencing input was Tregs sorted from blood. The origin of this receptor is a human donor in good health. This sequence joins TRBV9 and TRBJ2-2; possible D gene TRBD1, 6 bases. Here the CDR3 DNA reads TGTGCCAGCAGGATGGACAGCTACACCGGGGAGCTGTTTTTT. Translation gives CASRMDSYTGELFF.